These 30 T cell receptor beta chains came from one sample sequenced in a study of T cell clones after liver transplantation. Profiling relied on immunoSEQ multiplex PCR, and the TCRdb table lists in-frame clones only, not all of them. The sample carries 20,000 to 30,000 clones, about 70% recorded once. Sequencing used CD4+ T cells from blood, obtained before liver transplant. The receptors here all came from a human donor who received a liver transplant.

The gene calls are TRBV9 and TRBJ2-1; TRBD2 matches 10 bases. The trim removed 4 bases at V and 4 bases at J, leaving 2 bases unmatched. CDR3 length equals 14 residues. Germline V CDR1 and CDR2: SGDLS, YYNGEE. This CDR3 is CASSRTSGYNEQFF. For the CDR3, the DNA is TGTGCCAGCAGCCGGACTAGCGGATACAATGAGCAGTTCTTC.

The V call is TRBV28, the J call TRBJ1-3; D gene uncertain. V was cut by 5 bases and J by 2 bases, with 7 bases left in between. The CDR3 length is 13 residues. The germline CDR1 and CDR2 sequences are MDHEN and SYDVKM. The CDR3 is CASSDSAGNTIYF. The CDR3 nucleotides read TGTGCCAGCAGTGACTCTGCTGGAAACACCATATATTTT.

The J gene is TRBJ2-1, the V gene TRBV13, with TRBD1 as a possible D gene (5 bases). CDR1 is PRHDT and CDR2 is FYEKMQ in the germline V gene (reference sequence). This CDR3 has 17 residues. The V gene lost 2 bases and the J gene lost 8 bases, with 22 bases spanning the gap. The CDR3: CASSLKYDWGLGHEQFF. The CDR3 coding sequence is TGTGCCAGCAGCTTAAAGTACGACTGGGGCCTCGGCCATGAGCAGTTCTTC.

This clone was observed a handful of times. The chain links TRBV30 to TRBJ1-1; 11 positions agree with TRBD1. V gave up 2 bases and J gave up 7 bases; unmatched junction bases: 6. The CDR3 has 14 residues. Germline V CDR1 and CDR2: GTSNPN, SVGIG (reference sequence). The DNA of the CDR3 is TGTGCCTGGAGTTTCGGACAGGGGGCCGGTGAAGCTTTCTTT. The encoded protein is CAWSFGQGAGEAFF.

The V gene is TRBV11-2, the J gene TRBJ2-5; the D gene could be TRBD1 or TRBD2 (5 bases each). V was trimmed by 2 bases and J by 2 bases, leaving 12 bases between them. Germline V gene sequence: CDR1 SGHAT, CDR2 FQNNGV. The CDR3 has 15 amino acids. CDR3 sequence reads: CASSLMGRGQETQYF. In DNA form, the CDR3 reads TGTGCCAGCAGCTTAATGGGACGTGGGCAAGAGACCCAGTACTTC.

This sequence joins TRBV19 and TRBJ2-4, with D unclear. Germline values: CDR1 LNHDA, CDR2 SQIVND (reference sequence). V lost 9 bases to trimming and J lost 6 bases, with 18 bases between them. The CDR3 totals 14 residues. CDR3 region: CASQKMTTGNIQYF. CDR3 sequence (DNA): TGTGCCAGCCAGAAAATGACAACGGGAAACATTCAGTACTTC.

This clone has a single count. The chain employs TRBV2 and TRBJ1-5, with D possibly being TRBD1 (5 bases). The germline gives CDR1 SNHLY, CDR2 FYNNEI. V was clipped by 6 bases and J by 4 bases, with 10 bases between them. The CDR3 is 13 residues long. Here the CDR3 reads CASRTEGNQPQHF. CDR3 nucleotides: TGTGCCAGCAGGACAGAGGGGAATCAGCCCCAGCATTTT.

The genes are TRBV7-9 and TRBJ2-1; 9 nucleotides agree with TRBD2. CDR3 size: 16 residues. V dropped 8 bases and J dropped 2; count of bases not matched to a gene: 10. The germline CDR1 and CDR2 sequences are SEHNR and FQNEAQ (reference sequence). Written as DNA, the CDR3 is TGTGCCAGCCTCACCGCCGCGGGAGGGCCCTACAATGAGCAGTTCTTC. Residues: CASLTAAGGPYNEQFF.

This clone was seen a handful of times. V and J are TRBV14 and TRBJ2-2; TRBD1 agrees at 9 bases. Germline V gene data show CDR1 as SGHDN and CDR2 as FVKESK. The CDR3 runs to 16 residues. V lost 2 bases, J lost 7 bases, and 8 bases stayed unmatched. CDR3 sequence reads: CASSQPGTGKSGELFF. CDR3 DNA sequence: TGTGCCAGCAGCCAACCAGGGACAGGGAAGAGCGGGGAGCTGTTTTTT.

CDR3 protein: CASSSPQTGGYGYTF. CDR3 nucleotide sequence: TGTGCCAGCAGTTCCCCCCAGACAGGGGGCTATGGCTACACCTTC. The genes are TRBV28 and TRBJ1-2; TRBD1 matches at 9 bases. V lost 4 bases and J lost 4; bases outside the gene matches: 7. This CDR3 has 15 amino acids. Looked up from germline, CDR1 is MDHEN and CDR2 is SYDVKM.

The rearrangement uses TRBV5-1 and TRBJ2-3; 15 bases align to TRBD2. The CDR3 is 15 residues long. Trimming at V came to 4 bases and at J to 6 bases, leaving 3 bases not matched to a gene. Germline V gene sequence: CDR1 SGHRS, CDR2 YFSETQ. The CDR3 bases are TGCGCCAGCAGCCCGGGGACTAGCGGGGGGGATACGCAGTATTTT. Translated: CASSPGTSGGDTQYF.

This sequence joins TRBV29-1 and TRBJ2-1, with 7 bases identical to TRBD2. The CDR3 is 14 amino acids. V was pared by 7 bases and J by 0 bases, with 6 bases of the junction left unmatched. In germline, CDR1 is SQVTM, CDR2 ANQGSEA. CDR3 region: CSDLGEGSYNEQFF. The CDR3 DNA sequence: TGCAGCGACCTCGGGGAGGGCTCCTACAATGAGCAGTTCTTC.

The chain recombines TRBV18 with TRBJ2-2; unclear D gene. Trimming removed 0 bases at V and 0 bases at J, with 8 bases between. The CDR3 covers 16 residues. Germline assignment: CDR1 KGHSH and CDR2 LQKENI. The CDR3 nucleotides are TGTGCCAGCTCACCACCGTCCAGGACGAACACCGGGGAGCTGTTTTTT. Its protein is CASSPPSRTNTGELFF.

V is TRBV5-1 and J is TRBJ2-3, with 8 bases identical to TRBD2. CDR1 and CDR2 (germline): SGHRS, YFSETQ. V lost 4 bases and J lost 4; bases outside the gene matches: 8. CDR3 length: 15 amino acids. The CDR3 region has the DNA TGCGCCAGCAGCCGCAGAGGACTAGCATCAGATACGCAGTATTTT. Translated: CASSRRGLASDTQYF.

V and J are TRBV7-6 and TRBJ1-1; 7 bases agree with TRBD1. The CDR3 is 15 residues long. J lost 1 base, V lost 7 bases, and 9 bases had no gene match. Germline V gives CDR1 SGHVS, CDR2 FNYEAQ. Here the CDR3 DNA reads TGTGCCAGCACGTCGCGCAGGGGGGAGAACACTGAAGCTTTCTTT. Its protein product is CASTSRRGENTEAFF.

The genes are TRBV2 and TRBJ1-3; D is possibly TRBD1 (6 bases). Germline V CDR1 and CDR2: SNHLY, FYNNEI. CDR3 length equals 13 residues. V lost 8 bases and J 0 bases, leaving 8 bases between the germline ends. CDR3 region: CASLQGSGNTIYF. The DNA of the CDR3 is TGTGCCAGCCTACAGGGCTCTGGAAACACCATATATTTT.

This clone has only a few counts. The chain carries TRBV30 and TRBJ2-3; D unclear. The germline V gene encodes CDR1 GTSNPN and CDR2 SVGIG (reference sequence). The CDR3 consists of 13 residues. Trimming pared 0 bases from V and 5 bases from J, leaving 9 bases between. Here the CDR3 reads CAWSVRRGDTQYF. The CDR3 DNA follows: TGTGCCTGGAGTGTACGCCGCGGAGATACGCAGTATTTT.

The chain joins TRBV5-6 to TRBJ2-5; D unclear. Trimming removed 2 bases from V and 4 bases from J, with 3 bases in between. Germline CDR1 SGHDT, CDR2 YYEEEE. The CDR3 loop spans 11 amino acids. CDR3: CASSLRETQYF. In nucleotides, the CDR3 is TGTGCCAGCAGCTTACGAGAGACCCAGTACTTC.

V is TRBV30 and J is TRBJ1-2, with D possibly TRBD1 on 6 matching bases. The V gene's germline CDR1 is GTSNPN and CDR2 SVGIG (reference sequence). Trimming left V 2 bases short and J 7 bases short, with 11 bases between. The CDR3 loop spans 12 amino acids. CDR3 DNA: TGTGCCTGGAGTCCGGGGGCGAGTGGCTACACCTTC. As protein: CAWSPGASGYTF.

The chain has TRBV4-2 and TRBJ1-1; 7 bases map to TRBD1. After removal of 7 bases from V and 3 bases from J, the junction contained 11 bases not matched to a gene. The germline gives CDR1 LGHNA, CDR2 YNFKEQ. The CDR3 covers 15 residues. CDR3 sequence: CASTRTGAGYTEAFF. The CDR3 coding sequence is TGTGCCAGCACCAGAACAGGGGCGGGGTACACTGAAGCTTTCTTT.

CDR3 in amino acids: CASRLRGGSVAKNIQYF. CDR3 DNA sequence: TGTGCCAGTAGATTACGTGGGGGGTCCGTAGCCAAAAACATTCAGTACTTC. The V gene is TRBV19, the J gene TRBJ2-4, with D possibly matching TRBD2 (6 bases). Trimming took 6 bases from V and 0 from J, leaving 18 bases between them. The CDR3 consists of 17 residues. Germline V CDR1 and CDR2: LNHDA, SQIVND (reference sequence).

The gene calls are TRBV18 and TRBJ1-3, with D possibly matching TRBD1 (6 bases). The CDR3 spans 15 residues. CDR1 is KGHSH and CDR2 is LQKENI in the germline V gene. Trimming removed 6 bases at V and 0 bases at J, with 12 bases between. The CDR3 bases are TGTGCCAGCTCCTGGGACACGGGCTCTGGAAACACCATATATTTT. The encoded protein is CASSWDTGSGNTIYF. The whole variable domain, filled in from reference TRBV18 and TRBJ1-3, reads NAGVMQNPRHLVRRRGQEARLRCSPMKGHSHVYWYRQLPEEGLKFMVYLQKENIIDESGMPKERFSAEFPKEGPSILRIQQVVRGDSAAYFCASSWDTGSGNTIYFGEGSWLTVV.

This clone was seen only a few times. The V call is TRBV6-1, the J call TRBJ1-5; TRBD1 is a possible D gene (6 bases). CDR3 length: 14 amino acids. Germline V CDR1 and CDR2: MNHNS, SASEGT. The V and J ends lost 7 bases and 2 bases respectively, with 12 bases between them. The CDR3 nucleotides read TGTGCCAGCAATCGGGGGCTAGGCAATCAGCCCCAGCATTTT. This sequence encodes CASNRGLGNQPQHF.

This clone was picked up a small number of times. This sequence joins TRBV25-1 and TRBJ1-4; D uncertain. The V and J ends lost 5 bases and 4 bases respectively, with 2 bases between them. CDR1 and CDR2 (germline): MGHDK, SYGVNS. The CDR3 is made up of 11 amino acids. The CDR3: CASSFNEKLFF. The CDR3 region has the DNA TGTGCCAGCAGTTTTAATGAAAAACTGTTTTTT.

The chain joins TRBV5-1 to TRBJ2-1; TRBD2 agrees at 8 bases. Germline V gene lookup returns CDR1 SGHRS and CDR2 YFSETQ. The V and J ends lost 5 bases and 4 bases, in that order; junction bases with no gene match: 2. The CDR3 is made up of 13 amino acids. In DNA, the CDR3 is TGCGCCAGCAGGGCTAGCGGGTACAATGAGCAGTTCTTC. Protein: CASRASGYNEQFF.

The chain has TRBV28 and TRBJ2-5; 9 nucleotides line up with TRBD2. The CDR3 consists of 14 residues. Germline-derived CDR1 and CDR2 are MDHEN and SYDVKM. V lost 5 bases and J lost 5; bases outside the gene matches: 6. CDR3 protein: CASSAIAGEETQYF. CDR3 nucleotides: TGTGCCAGCAGTGCAATAGCGGGGGAGGAGACCCAGTACTTC.

The J gene is TRBJ2-3, the V gene TRBV5-1; TRBD1 matches 7 bases. CDR1 and CDR2 from the germline V gene are SGHRS and YFSETQ. V was clipped by 2 bases and J by 2 bases; unmatched bases: 2. The CDR3 totals 14 residues. The CDR3 DNA is TGCGCCAGCAGCTTTGACAGGGTCACAGATACGCAGTATTTT. Protein product: CASSFDRVTDTQYF.

The chain is built from TRBV25-1 and TRBJ1-3; tentatively, D is TRBD1 (5 bases). The CDR3 extends over 18 amino acids. Per germline, CDR1 MGHDK and CDR2 SYGVNS. With 1 base removed from V and 1 base from J, the gap between germline ends came to 17 bases. The CDR3: CASSESGAGRLSGNTIYF. The DNA for the CDR3 is TGTGCCAGCAGTGAATCGGGCGCAGGGCGGCTATCTGGAAACACCATATATTTT. The whole variable domain, filled in from reference TRBV25-1 and TRBJ1-3, reads EADIYQTPRYLVIGTGKKITLECSQTMGHDKMYWYQQDPGMELHLIHYSYGVNSTEKGDLSSESTVSRIRTEHFPLTLESARPSHTSQYLCASSESGAGRLSGNTIYFGEGSWLTVV.

V gene TRBV28 combines with J gene TRBJ2-3; maybe TRBD2 (6 bases). The germline V and J ends were trimmed by 5 bases and 2 bases, with 14 bases remaining between them. The CDR3 loop spans 15 amino acids. In germline, CDR1 is MDHEN, CDR2 SYDVKM. The CDR3 coding sequence is TGTGCCAGCAGTCGTTTGGGACTGTCCACAGATACGCAGTATTTT. Encoded protein: CASSRLGLSTDTQYF.

This clone turned up a few times. The chain carries TRBV2 and TRBJ2-1; 9 nucleotides line up with TRBD2. Trimming at V came to 7 bases and at J to 9 bases, leaving 13 bases not matched to a gene. Germline V lookup: CDR1 SNHLY, CDR2 FYNNEI. This CDR3 region has 15 residues. The CDR3 here is CASKGGSGGPGEQFF. The CDR3, as DNA: TGTGCCAGCAAAGGAGGAAGCGGGGGGCCCGGTGAGCAGTTCTTC.